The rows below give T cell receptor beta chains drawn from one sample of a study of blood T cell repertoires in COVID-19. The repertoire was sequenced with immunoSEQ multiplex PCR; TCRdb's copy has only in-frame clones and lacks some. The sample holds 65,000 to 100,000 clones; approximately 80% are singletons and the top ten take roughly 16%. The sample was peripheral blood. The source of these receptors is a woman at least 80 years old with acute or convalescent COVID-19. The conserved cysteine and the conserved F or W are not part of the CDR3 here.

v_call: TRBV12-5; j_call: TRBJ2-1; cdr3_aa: ASGLGGQGYNEQF
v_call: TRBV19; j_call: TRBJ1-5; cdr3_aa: ASSIGAGPLVTQH
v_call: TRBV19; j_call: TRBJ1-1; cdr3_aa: ASSIRGQGNTEAF
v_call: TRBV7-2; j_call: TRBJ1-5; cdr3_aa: ASSLEDSSNQPQH
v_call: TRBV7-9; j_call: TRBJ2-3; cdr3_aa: ASSLREDTQY
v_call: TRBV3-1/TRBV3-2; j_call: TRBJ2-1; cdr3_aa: ASSQDFEQRGQF
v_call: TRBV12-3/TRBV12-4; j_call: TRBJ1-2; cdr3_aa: ASSFRDSRGYT
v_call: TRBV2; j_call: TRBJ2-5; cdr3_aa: AGTGQSETQY
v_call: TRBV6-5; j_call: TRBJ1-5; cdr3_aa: ASRPDRSNQPQH
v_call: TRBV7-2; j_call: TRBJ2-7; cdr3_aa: ASSFDRGREQY
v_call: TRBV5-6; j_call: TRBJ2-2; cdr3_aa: ATQTPNTGELF
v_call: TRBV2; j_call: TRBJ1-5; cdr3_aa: ASSEGRVPRPQH
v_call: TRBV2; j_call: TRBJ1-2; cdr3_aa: AIDRTVYGYT
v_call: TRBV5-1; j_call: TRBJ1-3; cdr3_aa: ASSLSGVAAGNTIY
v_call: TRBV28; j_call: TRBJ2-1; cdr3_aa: ASSSKRSGGAHEQF
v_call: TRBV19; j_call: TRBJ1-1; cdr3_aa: ASSSSGTGGNKGAF
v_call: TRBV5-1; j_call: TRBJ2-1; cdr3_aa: ASTMTGDGYNEQF
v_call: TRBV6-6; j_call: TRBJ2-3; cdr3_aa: ASQRGVESGTDTQY
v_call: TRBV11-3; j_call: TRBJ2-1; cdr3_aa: ASSPDDRQPV
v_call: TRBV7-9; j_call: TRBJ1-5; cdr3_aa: ASSLSEGSNQPQH
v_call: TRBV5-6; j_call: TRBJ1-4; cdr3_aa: ASSWTGGREEKLF
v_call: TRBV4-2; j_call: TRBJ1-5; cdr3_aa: ASSRAGPDQPQH
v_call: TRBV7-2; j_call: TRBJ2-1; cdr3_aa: ASSLNGGINEQF
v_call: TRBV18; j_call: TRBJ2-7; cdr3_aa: ASSPPASGGYEQY
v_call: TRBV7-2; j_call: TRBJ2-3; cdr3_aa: ASSLVSFSDTQY
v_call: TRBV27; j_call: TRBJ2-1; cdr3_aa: ASRGQESYNEQF
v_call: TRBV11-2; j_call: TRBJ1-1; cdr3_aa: ASTGQAFLGVFTEAF
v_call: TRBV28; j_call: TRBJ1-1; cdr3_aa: ASSLQTGSAF
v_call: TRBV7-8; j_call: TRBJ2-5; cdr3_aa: ASSLGPAGDFETQY
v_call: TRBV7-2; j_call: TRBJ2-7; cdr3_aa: ASSSQGNRARSEQY
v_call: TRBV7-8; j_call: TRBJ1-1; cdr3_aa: ASSLAGQAVRAF
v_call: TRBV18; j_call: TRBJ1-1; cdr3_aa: ASSPAREGTEAF
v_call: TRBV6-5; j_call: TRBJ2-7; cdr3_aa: ASIKKGTGSYEQY
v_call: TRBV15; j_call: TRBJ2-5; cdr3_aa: ATSGGQSQETQY
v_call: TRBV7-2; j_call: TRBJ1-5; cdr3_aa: ASSQVTRQPQH
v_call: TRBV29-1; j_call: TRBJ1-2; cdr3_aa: SVGDRDSLGGYT
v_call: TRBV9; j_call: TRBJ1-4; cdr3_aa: ASSRRGDTNEKLF
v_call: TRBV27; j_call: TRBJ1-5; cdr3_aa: ASSLLGQGDQPQH
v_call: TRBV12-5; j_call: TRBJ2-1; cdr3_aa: ASGREQGQRQF
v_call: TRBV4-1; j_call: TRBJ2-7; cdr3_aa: ASSQASGQGVYEQY
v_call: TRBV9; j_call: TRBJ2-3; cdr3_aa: ASSARQVSTDTQY
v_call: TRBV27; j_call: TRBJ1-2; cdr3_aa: ASREGTTRLYGYT
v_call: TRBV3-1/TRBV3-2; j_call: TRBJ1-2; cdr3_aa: ASSPYVDRESRHGYT
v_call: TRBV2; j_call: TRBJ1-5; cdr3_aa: TSTGRGGLQPQH
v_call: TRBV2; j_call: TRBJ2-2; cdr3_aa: ASSEGLNTGELF
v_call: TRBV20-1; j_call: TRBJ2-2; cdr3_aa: SASPPGQGGRLSAGELF